What follows are 4 T cell receptor beta chains derived from one specimen sequenced in a study of T cell responses to AZD1222 COVID-19 vaccine. Method: immunoSEQ multiplex PCR; TCRdb's copy keeps in-frame clones and lacks some. The sample yields 140,000 to 150,000 clones, over 80% seen once. The sequencing here drew on peripheral blood, taken on day 0 of MenACWY control vaccination. Receptors originate from an adult in good health.

This clone appeared once. The chain carries TRBV27 and TRBJ1-1, with D perhaps matching TRBD1 (5 bases). In germline, CDR1 is MNHEY, CDR2 SMNVEV (reference sequence). The CDR3 is made up of 14 amino acids. Trimming cost V 6 bases and J 4 bases, with 15 bases left between them. The DNA for the CDR3 is TGTGCCAGCAGGTTTAGGGGAGAGGGCACTGAAGCTTTCTTT. It specifies CASRFRGEGTEAFF.

The V and J genes are TRBV6-2 or TRBV6-3 and TRBJ2-2; a possible D gene is TRBD1 (5 bases). The V end was cut by 1 base, the J end by 5 bases, with 8 bases between. CDR3 length equals 14 residues. Germline assignment: CDR1 MNHEY and CDR2 SVGEGT. The CDR3: CASSYWQGTGELFF. In DNA form, the CDR3 reads TGTGCCAGCAGTTACTGGCAGGGAACCGGGGAGCTGTTTTTT.

The J gene is TRBJ2-1, the V gene TRBV20-1, with D unresolved. CDR1 is DFQATT, CDR2 SNEGSKA, per germline (reference sequence). The CDR3 covers 17 residues. Trimming pared 3 bases from V and 5 bases from J, leaving 23 bases between. CDR3 bases: TGCAGTGCTAGTAGGCCGCGGTCCACCCCCTGGGACAATGAGCAGTTCTTC. Residues: CSASRPRSTPWDNEQFF.

This clone was recorded only once. This rearrangement joins TRBV12-2 to TRBJ1-2. TRBV12-2 is deemed a pseudogene. The CDR3 length is 15 residues. CDR3 bases: TGTGCAAGTCGTCCTTTTGCGGGGATTAACTATGGCTACACCTTC. It yields the protein CASRPFAGINYGYTF.